This TCR beta chain was found in a study of PD-1 blockade in classical Hodgkin lymphoma. Broader study findings: Patients who initiated nivolumab within 1 year of ASCT were excluded.

To note about this clone: Its antigen is unidentified.

Documented time point: cycle 4 day 1 (C4D1), after 5 to 7 weeks of nivolumab. All trial patients relapsed after autologous stem cell transplantation. Each best response was a complete response, a partial response or progressive disease. The repertoire was sequenced with immunoSEQ multiplex PCR; TCRdb's copy has only in-frame clones and lacks some. The sample consists of 43,000 or so clones, around 80% of them appearing once. Germline V gene data show CDR1 as MNHEY and CDR2 as SMNVEV (reference sequence). The CDR3 length is 14 residues. V was shortened by 9 bases and J by 5 bases, with 16 bases between the two germline ends.

The J gene is TRBJ1-4, the V gene TRBV27; D remains unclear. The sequence was obtained from a human donor with classical Hodgkin lymphoma. The sequencing used peripheral blood mononuclear cells (PBMCs), collected before the fourth cycle of nivolumab. CDR3 amino acids: CASKAVVANEKLFF. The CDR3 DNA sequence: TGTGCCAGTAAAGCCGTGGTGGCGAATGAAAAACTGTTTTTT.